This is a list of T cell receptor beta chains from one sample in a study of T cells in Graves' hyperthyroidism and ophthalmopathy. TCRdb re-analysed the multiplex PCR reads in MiXCR, keeping a single row per CDR3 protein. Here the sample spans tens of thousands of distinct CDR3 sequences, 40% to 55% being singletons. The material sequenced was blood. All receptors come from a woman aged 45-60 years with Graves' hyperthyroidism that later progressed to Graves' ophthalmopathy. CDR3s include the opening cysteine and the closing phenylalanine or tryptophan. The D gene is left open where the match is weak. Clone size, where shown, is once, few, many, or a class for clones that have expanded.

d_gene,abundance,v_gene,j_gene,CDR3aa,CDR3nt
NA,many,TRBV4-2,TRBJ1-1,CASSPESGGASEAFF,TGTGCCAGCAGCCCAGAATCGGGGGGGGCAAGTGAAGCTTTCTTT
NA,NA,TRBV7-2,TRBJ2-3,CASSFRLASTDTQYF,TGTGCCAGCAGCTTTCGGCTAGCGAGCACAGATACGCAGTATTTT
NA,NA,TRBV19,TRBJ1-2,CASSIGEGYGYTF,TGTGCCAGTAGTATCGGGGAGGGCTATGGCTACACCTTC
NA,many,TRBV4-1,TRBJ1-6,CASSQDPTATDSIYNSPLHF,TGCGCCAGCAGCCAAGATCCGACGGCGACAGACTCTATCTATAATTCACCCCTCCACTTT
NA,NA,TRBV5-1,TRBJ2-7,CASSPPSYEQYF,TGCGCCAGCAGCCCGCCTTCCTACGAGCAGTACTTC
TRBD1,many,TRBV11-3,TRBJ2-5,CASSLGQGAGTQYF,TGTGCCAGCAGCTTAGGACAGGGGGCAGGGACCCAGTACTTC
NA,many,TRBV11-3,TRBJ2-3,CASSLPGTDTQYF,TGTGCCAGCAGCTTACCCGGCACAGATACGCAGTATTTT
TRBD1,many,TRBV7-2,TRBJ1-1,CASSPTGGAAEAFF,TGTGCCAGCAGTCCTACAGGGGGCGCCGCTGAAGCTTTCTTT
NA,medium-sized,TRBV29-1,TRBJ2-7,CSVTMDSYEQYF,TGCAGCGTGACCATGGACTCCTACGAGCAGTACTTC
TRBD2,many,TRBV19,TRBJ2-1,CASSISSGSSNEQFF,TGTGCCAGTAGTATCTCTAGCGGGAGTAGCAATGAGCAGTTCTTC
TRBD1,NA,TRBV7-2,TRBJ1-2,CASRDRDRDHLYYGYTF,TGTGCCAGCAGAGACAGGGACAGGGACCATCTTTACTATGGCTACACCTTC
NA,NA,TRBV20-1,TRBJ1-5,CSARTRTSGTHSNQPQHF,TGCAGTGCTAGAACCCGGACCAGCGGGACACATAGCAATCAGCCCCAGCATTTT
TRBD2,many,TRBV2,TRBJ2-1,CASRPSGRPNNEQFF,TGTGCCAGCAGACCTAGCGGGAGGCCGAACAATGAGCAGTTCTTC
NA,few,TRBV20-1,TRBJ1-1,CSAGGNTEAFF,TGCAGTGCTGGAGGGAACACTGAAGCTTTCTTT
TRBD1,many,TRBV12-3/TRBV12-4,TRBJ1-1,CASSSSDRGTEAFF,TGTGCCAGCAGTTCCTCCGACAGGGGCACTGAAGCTTTCTTT
NA,many,TRBV11-2,TRBJ2-4,CASSLLLAENIQYF,TGTGCCAGCAGCTTACTTTTGGCGGAAAACATTCAGTACTTC
TRBD1,medium-sized,TRBV29-1,TRBJ2-5,CSVYRGQETQYF,TGCAGCGTCTACAGGGGCCAAGAGACCCAGTACTTC
TRBD2,many,TRBV7-2,TRBJ2-5,CASSRRTSRETQYF,TGTGCCAGCAGCCGCCGGACTAGCCGAGAGACCCAGTACTTC
TRBD2,many,TRBV2,TRBJ2-1,CASRLAGGGHNEQFF,TGTGCCAGCAGACTAGCGGGAGGGGGGCACAATGAGCAGTTCTTC
NA,medium-sized,TRBV10-3,TRBJ2-5,CATEGGGQETQYF,TGTGCCACCGAAGGGGGAGGCCAAGAGACCCAGTACTTC
NA,many,TRBV5-1,TRBJ1-5,CASSLEGMSNQPQHF,TGCGCCAGCAGCTTGGAAGGTATGAGCAATCAGCCCCAGCATTTT
NA,many,TRBV6-5,TRBJ1-2,CASSYSQGFYGYTF,TGTGCCAGCAGTTACTCGCAGGGGTTCTATGGCTACACCTTC
NA,many,TRBV4-1,TRBJ2-7,CASSQPDGSTDEQYF,TGCGCCAGCAGCCAGCCCGACGGGAGCACCGACGAGCAGTACTTC
TRBD1,NA,TRBV19,TRBJ1-2,CASSTSQGMNYGYTF,TGTGCCAGTAGTACCTCACAGGGGATGAACTATGGCTACACCTTC
NA,many,TRBV6-1,TRBJ1-2,CASREVSPHGYTF,TGTGCCAGCCGTGAGGTGTCCCCCCATGGCTACACCTTC
TRBD2,NA,TRBV5-8,TRBJ2-1,CASSPGLAGINEQFF,TGTGCCAGCAGCCCGGGACTAGCGGGGATCAATGAGCAGTTCTTC
TRBD2,NA,TRBV4-1,TRBJ2-2,CASSYPSPLAGGNLNTGELLF,TGTGCCAGCAGTTATCCCTCACCTTTAGCGGGAGGAAACCTGAACACCGGGGAGCTGCTTTTT
TRBD1,NA,TRBV5-1,TRBJ2-5,CASSSGQETQYF,TGCGCCAGCAGCTCGGGACAGGAGACCCAGTACTTC
NA,NA,TRBV16,TRBJ1-1,CANSQTRGITEAFF,TGTGCCAACAGCCAAACACGGGGCATCACTGAAGCTTTCTTT
NA,many,TRBV3-1,TRBJ1-2,CASSQETVYGYTF,TGTGCCAGCAGCCAAGAGACGGTTTATGGCTACACCTTC
NA,NA,TRBV13,TRBJ1-1,CASSYRQKNTEAFF,TGTGCCAGCAGCTACCGACAGAAGAACACTGAAGCTTTCTTT
TRBD1,medium-sized,TRBV24-1,TRBJ2-6,CATSDPGTGGAGANVLTF,TGTGCCACCAGTGACCCCGGGACAGGGGGCGCTGGGGCCAACGTCCTGACTTTC
TRBD2,NA,TRBV12-3/TRBV12-4,TRBJ2-3,CAIKTWTSGSRDTQYF,TGTGCCATCAAGACTTGGACTAGCGGTAGCCGCGATACGCAGTATTTT
NA,medium-sized,TRBV7-6,TRBJ2-1,CASSLRGSSYNEQFF,TGTGCCAGCAGCTTACGGGGCAGCTCCTACAATGAGCAGTTCTTC
TRBD2,NA,TRBV7-3,TRBJ2-5,CASSLGAGAWETQYF,TGTGCCAGCAGTCTTGGGGCGGGAGCATGGGAGACCCAGTACTTC
TRBD1,NA,TRBV7-2,TRBJ2-5,CASSPPRDRAETQYF,TGTGCCAGCAGCCCACCCAGGGACAGGGCAGAGACCCAGTACTTC
NA,many,TRBV4-1,TRBJ1-5,CASSQAIQGNNQPQHF,TGCGCCAGCAGCCAAGCGATACAGGGTAACAATCAGCCCCAGCATTTT
TRBD1,medium-sized,TRBV15,TRBJ2-7,CATSRDGTGGVEQYF,TGTGCCACCAGCAGAGATGGGACAGGGGGCGTCGAGCAGTACTTC
NA,many,TRBV12-3/TRBV12-4,TRBJ2-1,CASRWGEIEQFF,TGTGCCAGCAGGTGGGGCGAGATCGAGCAGTTCTTC
TRBD2,many,TRBV18,TRBJ2-3,CASSPAGGSTDTQYF,TGTGCCAGCTCACCAGCGGGAGGGAGCACAGATACGCAGTATTTT
NA,few,TRBV5-1,TRBJ1-2,CASSLAGDGYTF,TGCGCCAGCAGCTTGGCTGGGGATGGCTACACCTTC
TRBD2,medium-sized,TRBV20-1,TRBJ2-7,CSARGSSGRYEQYF,TGCAGTGCTAGAGGGTCTAGCGGCCGATACGAGCAGTACTTC
TRBD1,NA,TRBV6-5,TRBJ2-7,CASSPDATGAPYEQYF,TGTGCCAGCAGCCCGGACGCGACAGGGGCCCCCTACGAGCAGTACTTC
TRBD2,many,TRBV19,TRBJ2-7,CASSTRTSGSHRGSSYEQYF,TGTGCCAGTAGTACCAGGACTAGCGGGAGTCACCGAGGGAGCTCCTACGAGCAGTACTTC
TRBD2,NA,TRBV19,TRBJ2-3,CASSKGIAGGYNEQYF,TGTGCCAGTAGCAAGGGGATAGCGGGAGGGTACAATGAGCAGTATTTT
NA,many,TRBV30,TRBJ2-2,CAWSPGVGELFF,TGTGCCTGGAGCCCCGGGGTCGGGGAGCTGTTTTTT
NA,many,TRBV19,TRBJ2-2,CASSTQIPPNTGELFF,TGTGCCAGTAGTACTCAAATCCCCCCGAACACCGGGGAGCTGTTTTTT
NA,few,TRBV30,TRBJ2-1,CAWRAYEEYNEQFF,TGTGCCTGGAGGGCCTACGAGGAATACAATGAGCAGTTCTTC
TRBD1,NA,TRBV24-1,TRBJ1-2,CATGPGQGNGGYTF,TGTGCCACCGGACCGGGACAGGGTAATGGTGGCTACACCTTC
NA,medium-sized,TRBV7-6,TRBJ2-7,CASSPTHEGLEQYF,TGTGCCAGCAGCCCAACACACGAGGGACTCGAGCAGTACTTC
NA,many,TRBV9,TRBJ2-2,CASSVVDTGELFF,TGTGCCAGCAGCGTAGTGGACACCGGGGAGCTGTTTTTT
TRBD1,NA,TRBV5-1,TRBJ1-1,CASSLGTGTGNTGAFF,TGCGCCAGCAGCCTGGGGACAGGGACGGGGAACACTGGAGCTTTCTTT
NA,many,TRBV7-9,TRBJ2-3,CASSLVGTTGTQYF,TGTGCCAGCAGCTTAGTTGGGACCACAGGTACGCAGTATTTT
TRBD1,NA,TRBV12-3/TRBV12-4,TRBJ2-5,CASSRTGLETQYF,TGTGCCAGCAGTCGGACAGGGTTAGAGACCCAGTACTTC
TRBD1,many,TRBV11-3,TRBJ1-3,CASSPQGGAGNTIYF,TGTGCCAGCAGCCCCCAGGGGGGAGCCGGAAACACCATATATTTT
NA,NA,TRBV6-5,TRBJ1-4,CASTPGASGSRSYNEKLFF,TGTGCCAGCACCCCCGGGGCTAGCGGGAGTCGTTCCTACAATGAAAAACTGTTTTTT
TRBD1,NA,TRBV6-1,TRBJ2-7,CASRDRGFHEQYF,TGCGCCAGCCGCGACAGGGGGTTTCACGAGCAGTACTTC
TRBD2,once,TRBV9,TRBJ2-3,CASSSRTSSTRNEQYF,TGTGCCAGCAGCTCACGGACTAGCTCAACACGCAATGAGCAGTATTTT
NA,many,TRBV4-3,TRBJ2-7,CASSQDLEGTYEQYF,TGCGCCAGCAGCCAAGATCTCGAGGGAACCTACGAGCAGTACTTC
TRBD2,NA,TRBV9,TRBJ2-5,CASSVGTSGEETQYF,TGTGCCAGCAGCGTAGGGACTAGCGGCGAAGAGACCCAGTACTTC